The rows below give T cell receptor beta chains drawn from one sample of a study of blood T cell repertoires in COVID-19. Generated by immunoSEQ multiplex PCR, the TCRdb table keeps only in-frame clones and is missing some. The data show roughly 100,000 clones, around 88% seen once. The sample consisted of peripheral blood. The receptors originated from a human donor in a cohort sampled during active COVID-19. Both conserved end residues are part of each CDR3. A D gene is named only where the DNA matches it firmly. Clone size is stated in some rows and not others, as once, few, many or a class when expanded.

abundance	v_gene	j_gene	d_gene	CDR3nt	CDR3aa
NA	TRBV27	TRBJ2-3	TRBD2	TGTGCCAGCAGAAAGCGGGGGGGCACAGATACGCAGTATTTT	CASRKRGGTDTQYF
NA	TRBV7-3	TRBJ2-1	TRBD1	TGTGCCAGCAGCTTTACTGGACAGGGGGCTTACAATGAGCAGTTCTTC	CASSFTGQGAYNEQFF
NA	TRBV5-1	TRBJ2-7	TRBD2	TGCGCCAGCAGACGGACTAGCGGGAGGGACGAGCAGTACTTC	CASRRTSGRDEQYF
NA	TRBV5-1	TRBJ2-7	TRBD2	TGCGCCAGCAGCGCGGGACTAGCGGGGGTCTCCTACGAGCAGTACTTC	CASSAGLAGVSYEQYF
NA	TRBV3-1/TRBV3-2	TRBJ1-5	NA	TGTGCCAGCAGCCAAGATGCGGGCAATCAGCCCCAGCATTTT	CASSQDAGNQPQHF
NA	TRBV7-6	TRBJ2-3	TRBD2	TGTGCCAGCAGCCACCGACTAGCGGGAGGGACAGATACGCAGTATTTT	CASSHRLAGGTDTQYF
NA	TRBV19	TRBJ2-7	NA	TGTGCCAGTTCCCGCGGCGGGACCTACGAGCAGTACTTC	CASSRGGTYEQYF
NA	TRBV6-6	TRBJ2-1	TRBD1	TGTGCCAGCACCACCATGGACAGGACCTACAATGAGCAGTTCTTC	CASTTMDRTYNEQFF
NA	TRBV15	TRBJ2-1	NA	TGTGCCACCAGCACATTGGGACTGGGAAACAATGAGCAGTTCTTC	CATSTLGLGNNEQFF
few	TRBV28	TRBJ2-3	NA	TGTGCCAGCAATCCACAGAGCACAGATACGCAGTATTTT	CASNPQSTDTQYF
NA	TRBV19	TRBJ2-5	NA	TGTGCCAGTAGTCCTCGGACACCTCAAGAGACCCAGTACTTC	CASSPRTPQETQYF
NA	TRBV2	TRBJ2-7	TRBD2	TGTGCCAGCAATCAGCGGGAGATATCCTACGAGCAGTACTTC	CASNQREISYEQYF
NA	TRBV6-5	TRBJ2-4	TRBD1	TGTGCCAGCAGTTGGGACAGGGGGAAAAACATTCAGTACTTC	CASSWDRGKNIQYF
NA	TRBV28	TRBJ2-3	TRBD1	TGTGCCAGCAGTTTCGACAGGGGTTTTAACACAGATACGCAGTATTTT	CASSFDRGFNTDTQYF
NA	TRBV6-2/TRBV6-3	TRBJ1-5	TRBD1	TGTGCCAGCAGTTTAACCGGGACAGGGGGAAATCAGCCCCAGCATTTT	CASSLTGTGGNQPQHF